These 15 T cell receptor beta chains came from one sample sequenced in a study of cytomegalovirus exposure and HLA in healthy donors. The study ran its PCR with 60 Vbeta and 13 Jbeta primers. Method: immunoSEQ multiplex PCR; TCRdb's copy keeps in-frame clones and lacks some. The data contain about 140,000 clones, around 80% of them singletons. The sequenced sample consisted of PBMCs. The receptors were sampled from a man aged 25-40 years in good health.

The CDR3 DNA follows: TGTGCCAGCAGCCGGGGATCAAGCGGGAGTAAGGATACGCAGTATTTT. Translated, it gives CASSRGSSGSKDTQYF. This rearrangement joins TRBV7-9 to TRBJ2-3; 8 positions match TRBD2. This CDR3 comprises 16 residues. J was trimmed by 6 bases and V by 5 bases; bases with no gene match: 13. Germline loops: CDR1 SEHNR, CDR2 FQNEAQ (reference sequence).

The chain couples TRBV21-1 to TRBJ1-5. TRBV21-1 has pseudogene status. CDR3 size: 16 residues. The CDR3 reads CASSDPEEVLNQPQHF. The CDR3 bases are TGTGCCAGCAGCGACCCGGAGGAAGTCCTAAATCAGCCCCAGCATTTT.

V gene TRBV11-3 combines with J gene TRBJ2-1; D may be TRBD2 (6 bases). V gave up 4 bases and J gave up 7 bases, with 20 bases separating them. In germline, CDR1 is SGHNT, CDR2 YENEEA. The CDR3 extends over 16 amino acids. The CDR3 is CASSSSIAARANEQFF. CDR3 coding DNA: TGTGCCAGCAGCTCTTCAATAGCGGCCCGAGCGAATGAGCAGTTCTTC.

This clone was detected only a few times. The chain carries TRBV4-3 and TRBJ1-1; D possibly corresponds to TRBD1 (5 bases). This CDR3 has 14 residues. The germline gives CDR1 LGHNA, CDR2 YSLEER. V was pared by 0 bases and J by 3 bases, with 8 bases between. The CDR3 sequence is CASSQDAGYTEAFF. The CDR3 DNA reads TGCGCCAGCAGCCAAGACGCAGGGTACACTGAAGCTTTCTTT.

CDR3: CASTKTGNLNTEAFF. The CDR3 region has the DNA TGTGCCAGCACCAAGACCGGGAATTTGAACACTGAAGCTTTCTTT. The V gene is TRBV7-2, the J gene TRBJ1-1, with D unresolved. The CDR3 runs 15 residues. Germline assignment: CDR1 SGHTA and CDR2 FQGNSA. Trimming stripped 7 bases from V and 0 bases from J, with 15 bases between.

This chain's CDR3 is CASSGGGSSYNEQFF. In DNA form, the CDR3 reads TGTGCCAGCAGTGGGGGCGGTAGCTCCTACAATGAGCAGTTCTTC. The V gene is TRBV2, the J gene TRBJ2-1; D may be TRBD1 (5 bases). V was pared by 4 bases and J by 0 bases, with 10 bases between. The germline CDR1 and CDR2 sequences are SNHLY and FYNNEI. The CDR3 covers 15 residues.

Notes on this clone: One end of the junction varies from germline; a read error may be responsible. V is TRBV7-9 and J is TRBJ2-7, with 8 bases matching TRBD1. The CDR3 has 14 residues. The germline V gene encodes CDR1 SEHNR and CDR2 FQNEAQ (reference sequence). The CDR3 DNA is TGTTCCAGCAGCTGGACAGGGCTGGGCTACGAGCAGTACTTC. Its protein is CSSSWTGLGYEQYF.

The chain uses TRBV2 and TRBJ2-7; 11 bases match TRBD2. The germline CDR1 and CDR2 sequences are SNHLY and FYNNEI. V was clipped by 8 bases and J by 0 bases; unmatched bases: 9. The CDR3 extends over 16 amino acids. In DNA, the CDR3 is TGTGCCAGCGTCGGGACTAGCGGTAGCATCTCCTACGAGCAGTACTTC. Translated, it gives CASVGTSGSISYEQYF.

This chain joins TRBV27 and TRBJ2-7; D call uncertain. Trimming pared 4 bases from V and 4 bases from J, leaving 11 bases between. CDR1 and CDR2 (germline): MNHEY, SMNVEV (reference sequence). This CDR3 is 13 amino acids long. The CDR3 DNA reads TGTGCCAGCAGTTCACGGGTTCGGTACGAGCAGTACTTC. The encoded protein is CASSSRVRYEQYF.

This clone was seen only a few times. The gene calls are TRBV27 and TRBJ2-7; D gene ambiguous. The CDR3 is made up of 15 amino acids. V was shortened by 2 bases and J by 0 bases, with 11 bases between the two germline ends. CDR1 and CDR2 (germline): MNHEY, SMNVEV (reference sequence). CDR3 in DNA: TGTGCCAGCAGTTTAGATGGTAGTAGCTCCTACGAGCAGTACTTC. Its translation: CASSLDGSSSYEQYF.

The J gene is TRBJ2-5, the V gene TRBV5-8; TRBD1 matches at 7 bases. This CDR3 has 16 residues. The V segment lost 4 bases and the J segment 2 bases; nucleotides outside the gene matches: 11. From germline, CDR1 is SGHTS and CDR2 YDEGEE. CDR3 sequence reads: CASSLRRTGLQETQYF. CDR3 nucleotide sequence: TGTGCCAGCAGCCTGCGCAGGACAGGCCTACAAGAGACCCAGTACTTC. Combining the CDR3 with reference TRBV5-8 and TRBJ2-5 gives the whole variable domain EAGVTQSPTHLIKTRGQQATLRCSPISGHTSVYWYQQALGLGLQFLLWYDEGEERNRGNFPPRFSGRQFPNYSSELNVNALELEDSALYLCASSLRRTGLQETQYFGPGTRLLVL.

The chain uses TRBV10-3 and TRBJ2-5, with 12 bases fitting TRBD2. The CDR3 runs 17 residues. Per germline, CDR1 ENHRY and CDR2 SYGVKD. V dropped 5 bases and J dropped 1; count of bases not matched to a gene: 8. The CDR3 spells CAISQGTSGHLQETQYF. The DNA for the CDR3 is TGTGCCATCAGTCAAGGGACTAGCGGGCACCTCCAAGAGACCCAGTACTTC.

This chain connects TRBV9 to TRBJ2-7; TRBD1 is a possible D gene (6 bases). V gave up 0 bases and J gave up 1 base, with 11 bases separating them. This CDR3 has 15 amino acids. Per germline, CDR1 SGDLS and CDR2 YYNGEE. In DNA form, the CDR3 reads TGTGCCAGCAGCGTAGATGGGGGCCCGTCCTACGAGCAGTACTTC. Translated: CASSVDGGPSYEQYF. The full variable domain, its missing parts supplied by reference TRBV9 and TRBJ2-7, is DSGVTQTPKHLITATGQRVTLRCSPRSGDLSVYWYQQSLDQGLQFLIQYYNGEERAKGNILERFSAQQFPDLHSELNLSSLELGDSALYFCASSVDGGPSYEQYFGPGTRLTVT.

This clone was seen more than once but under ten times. CDR3 protein: CASSEWGGHNEQFF. The CDR3 DNA reads TGTGCCAGCAGTGAATGGGGCGGACACAATGAGCAGTTCTTC. J is TRBJ2-1 and V is TRBV25-1; TRBD1 might be the D (5 bases). The CDR3 is made up of 14 amino acids. Per germline, CDR1 MGHDK and CDR2 SYGVNS. V lost 1 base, J lost 5 bases, and 9 bases lay in between.

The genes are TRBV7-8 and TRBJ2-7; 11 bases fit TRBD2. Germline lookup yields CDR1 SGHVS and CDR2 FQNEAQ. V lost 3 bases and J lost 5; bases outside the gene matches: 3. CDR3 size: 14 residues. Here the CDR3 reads CASSLGLAANEQYF. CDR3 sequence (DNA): TGTGCCAGCAGCTTGGGACTAGCGGCTAACGAGCAGTACTTC.